The present T cell receptor (beta chain) was sequenced within a study of blood T cell repertoires in COVID-19. Looking at the study overall: T cells, B-cell-depleted T cells, or PBMCs provided the cDNA or gDNA that served as material.

In the source study's methods: Reference gene primer amplification gave nucleated cell count estimates. Only in-frame clones appear in the TCRdb table, and some are missing; sequencing was by immunoSEQ multiplex PCR. V, J and clone size derive from that table, while D and trimming were established from the DNA sequence. Among 60,000 or so clones listed, roughly 91% were seen once. There are 16 residues in the CDR3. Looked up from germline, CDR1 is SGHTA and CDR2 is FQGTGA. Trimming removed 4 bases from V and 5 bases from J; junction bases left unmatched: 9. The sequenced sample consisted of peripheral blood. The chain recombines TRBV7-3 with TRBJ2-7; 12 bases match TRBD2. The receptor was isolated from a human donor in a cohort sampled during active COVID-19. CDR3 DNA: TGTGCCAGCAGCTCCAACCGACTAGCGGGAGCAAACGAGCAGTACTTC. It encodes CASSSNRLAGANEQYF.